A selection of T cell receptor beta chains follows, all from one sample in a study of early T cells in non-severe SARS-CoV-2 infection. Via MiXCR, TCRdb re-called the 5' RACE reads, giving one row per CDR3 protein. The data show under 45,000 distinct CDR3 sequences, with 5% to 5.5% seen just once and roughly 6.3% held by the top ten. Sequenced here: whole blood, sampled at baseline. These receptor sequences come from an adult who was a healthcare worker with PCR-confirmed SARS-CoV-2 infection or an uninfected control (not recorded which). Each CDR3 is given with its conserved first and last residue. The D gene is left open where the match is weak. Some rows have no size entry. The others give once, few or many, or a class for an expanded clone.

few	TRBD1	15	TRBV5-6	TRBJ2-4	CASWRTGLAKNIQYF	TGTGCCAGCTGGCGGACAGGGCTAGCCAAAAACATTCAGTACTTC
many	TRBD2	13	TRBV28	TRBJ2-7	CAAGTSGFYEQYF	TGTGCCGCCGGGACTAGCGGGTTCTACGAGCAGTACTTC
many	.	15	TRBV29-1	TRBJ1-2	CSVEASPGKAYGYTF	TGCAGCGTTGAGGCCTCCCCTGGGAAGGCCTATGGCTACACCTTC
many	.	15	TRBV5-1	TRBJ1-1	CASSLSGGQVTEAFF	TGCGCCAGCAGCTTGTCGGGGGGGCAGGTCACTGAAGCTTTCTTT
few	TRBD1	11	TRBV29-1	TRBJ1-1	CSGNDREGVSF	TGCAGCGGGAACGACAGGGAGGGAGTCTCCTTT
.	TRBD1	16	TRBV7-6	TRBJ2-1	CASSLDHLTGENEQFF	TGTGCCAGCAGCTTAGACCACCTCACAGGGGAAAATGAGCAGTTCTTC
many	TRBD2	17	TRBV3-1	TRBJ2-2	CASSQPRTSSNTGELFF	TGTGCCAGCAGCCAACCCAGGACTAGCTCGAACACCGGGGAGCTGTTTTTT
many	TRBD1	14	TRBV15	TRBJ2-7	CATSFSSGQGAQYF	TGTGCCACCAGCTTCTCGTCAGGACAGGGGGCCCAGTACTTC
many	.	12	TRBV19	TRBJ2-1	CASSIGYNEQFF	TGTGCCAGTTCCATAGGCTACAATGAGCAGTTCTTC
many	.	15	TRBV24-1	TRBJ2-2	CATSGTWANTGELFF	TGTGCCACCAGTGGGACGTGGGCGAACACCGGGGAGCTGTTTTTT
many	TRBD1	15	TRBV6-5	TRBJ2-1	CASSYSRTGLNEQFF	TGTGCCAGCAGTTACTCGAGGACAGGGCTGAATGAGCAGTTCTTC
many	TRBD2	19	TRBV13	TRBJ2-6	CASSLGLAGGISGANVLTF	TGTGCCAGCAGCCTGGGACTAGCGGGAGGGATCTCTGGGGCCAACGTCCTGACTTTC
many	.	14	TRBV7-8	TRBJ2-1	CASSLGGVGNEQFF	TGTGCCAGCAGCTTAGGCGGGGTGGGCAATGAGCAGTTCTTC
many	TRBD2	17	TRBV24-1	TRBJ2-1	CATSDRRTSGYYNEQFF	TGTGCCACCAGTGACCGGAGAACTAGCGGTTATTACAATGAGCAGTTCTTC
many	TRBD2	18	TRBV19	TRBJ2-2	CASSPWTSGHGAAGELFF	TGTGCCAGTAGTCCGTGGACTAGCGGGCACGGAGCAGCCGGCGAGCTGTTTTTT
few	TRBD2	19	TRBV4-1	TRBJ2-7	CASSQDPASGRHTPYEQYF	TGCGCCAGCAGCCAAGATCCTGCTAGCGGGAGGCATACTCCCTACGAGCAGTACTTC
.	TRBD1	18	TRBV18	TRBJ1-1	CASSPPPGGLSFNTEAFF	TGTGCCAGCTCACCTCCCCCAGGGGGTCTATCATTCAACACTGAAGCTTTCTTT
few	TRBD2	15	TRBV4-1	TRBJ2-3	CASSHQAGNTDTQYF	TGCGCCAGCAGCCACCAAGCGGGGAACACAGATACGCAGTATTTT
many	.	13	TRBV28	TRBJ2-7	CASRDRMNYEQYF	TGTGCCAGCAGAGATAGGATGAATTACGAGCAGTACTTC
many	TRBD2	13	TRBV29-1	TRBJ2-1	CSIKSGRDNEQFF	TGCAGCATTAAGAGCGGGAGGGACAATGAGCAGTTCTTC
many	.	15	TRBV12-3/TRBV12-4	TRBJ2-1	CASSSTHGVHNEQFF	TGTGCCAGCAGTTCGACACACGGGGTCCACAATGAGCAGTTCTTC
many	TRBD2	15	TRBV11-2	TRBJ2-1	CASSLVAGGSNEQFF	TGTGCCAGCAGCTTAGTAGCGGGAGGCTCCAATGAGCAGTTCTTC
many	.	14	TRBV20-1	TRBJ2-1	CSATVGGYNNEQFF	TGCAGTGCTACCGTTGGCGGATACAACAATGAGCAGTTCTTC
many	.	16	TRBV4-3	TRBJ2-3	CASSQEPMASTDTQYF	TGCGCCAGCAGCCAAGAACCCATGGCCAGCACAGATACGCAGTATTTT
many	TRBD2	16	TRBV11-2	TRBJ2-1	CASSRPTSGRHNEQFF	TGTGCCAGCAGCCGGCCGACTAGCGGGAGGCACAATGAGCAGTTCTTC
many	TRBD2	15	TRBV7-2	TRBJ2-3	CASERGGTSTDTQYF	TGTGCCAGCGAGCGGGGAGGTACCAGCACAGATACGCAGTATTTT
.	.	16	TRBV13	TRBJ2-5	CASSLSGRPLAETQYF	TGTGCCAGCAGCTTATCAGGCAGACCCTTGGCTGAGACCCAGTACTTC
.	TRBD1	15	TRBV6-6	TRBJ1-4	CASSYRDRAKEKLFF	TGTGCCAGCAGTTACCGGGACAGGGCGAAGGAAAAACTGTTTTTT
many	.	18	TRBV7-8	TRBJ1-5	CASSLKLRGPGANQPQHF	TGTGCCAGCAGCTTAAAACTCAGGGGCCCGGGGGCTAATCAGCCCCAGCATTTT
many	.	14	TRBV29-1	TRBJ2-1	CSVSRDPTADEQFF	TGCAGCGTTTCCCGGGACCCCACCGCTGATGAGCAGTTCTTC
.	.	13	TRBV11-2	TRBJ1-1	CASKGKTNTEAFF	TGTGCCAGCAAGGGGAAGACGAACACTGAAGCTTTCTTT
many	.	8	TRBV6-5	TRBJ1-4	CASTILFF	TGTGCCAGCACTATACTGTTTTTT
.	.	14	TRBV5-1	TRBJ1-2	CASSSHPAGYGYTF	TGCGCCAGCAGCTCTCACCCCGCGGGTTATGGCTACACCTTC
many	TRBD1	15	TRBV20-1	TRBJ2-6	CSARDRGSGANVLTF	TGCAGTGCCCGGGACAGGGGTTCTGGGGCCAACGTCCTGACTTTC
.	.	16	TRBV19	TRBJ2-4	CASSISGIVAKNIQYF	TGTGCCAGTAGTATCTCGGGGATTGTAGCCAAAAACATTCAGTACTTC
.	TRBD1	15	TRBV18	TRBJ2-7	CASSLRDRGSYEQYF	TGTGCCAGCTCGCTCCGGGACAGGGGCTCCTACGAGCAGTACTTC
.	.	14	TRBV14	TRBJ2-5	CASSRNRAQETQYF	TGTGCCAGCAGCCGGAACAGGGCTCAAGAGACCCAGTACTTC
many	.	15	TRBV5-5	TRBJ2-1	CASSLDSASYNEQFF	TGTGCCAGCAGCTTGGACAGTGCGTCCTACAATGAGCAGTTCTTC
many	.	13	TRBV20-1	TRBJ1-3	CSARVRLRNTIYF	TGCAGTGCTAGGGTACGGCTGCGAAACACCATATATTTT
.	TRBD1	13	TRBV19	TRBJ2-5	CASSDRDQETQYF	TGTGCCAGTAGCGACAGGGACCAAGAGACCCAGTACTTC
many	TRBD1	15	TRBV3-1	TRBJ1-6	CASSPARGPNSPLHF	TGTGCCAGCAGCCCAGCGAGGGGGCCCAATTCACCCCTCCACTTT
many	TRBD1	15	TRBV6-5	TRBJ1-2	CASSYSGTGNYGYTF	TGTGCCAGCAGTTACTCCGGGACAGGGAACTATGGCTACACCTTC
many	TRBD1	14	TRBV15	TRBJ1-1	CATSRDWDRGRAFF	TGTGCCACCAGCAGAGATTGGGACAGGGGTCGGGCTTTCTTT
many	.	14	TRBV12-3/TRBV12-4	TRBJ2-6	CASSRYREANVLTF	TGTGCCAGCAGCCGGTACCGGGAGGCCAACGTCCTGACTTTC
many	.	13	TRBV10-1	TRBJ2-3	CASSASITDTQYF	TGCGCCAGCAGTGCTTCTATCACAGATACGCAGTATTTT
few	.	13	TRBV11-2	TRBJ2-1	CASSLDRANEQFF	TGTGCCAGCAGCCTGGACAGAGCCAATGAGCAGTTCTTC
.	.	16	TRBV24-1	TRBJ2-3	CATSEPGPEFADTQYF	TGTGCCACCAGTGAGCCGGGCCCCGAGTTCGCAGATACGCAGTATTTT
many	.	15	TRBV28	TRBJ2-2	CASSTRKGRTGELFF	TGTGCCAGCAGTACCCGCAAGGGTAGGACCGGGGAGCTGTTTTTT
many	TRBD2	15	TRBV2	TRBJ2-1	CASGLTSGSLNEQFF	TGTGCCAGCGGATTGACTAGCGGGAGTCTGAATGAGCAGTTCTTC
.	TRBD2	14	TRBV19	TRBJ2-1	CASSKRETYNEQFF	TGTGCCAGTAGCAAGCGGGAGACCTACAATGAGCAGTTCTTC
many	.	12	TRBV6-1	TRBJ1-1	CAIGTGNTEAFF	TGTGCCATTGGGACGGGGAACACTGAAGCTTTCTTT
many	.	12	TRBV20-1	TRBJ2-1	CSARDLWDEQFF	TGCAGTGCTAGAGATCTTTGGGATGAGCAGTTCTTC
.	.	15	TRBV20-1	TRBJ1-5	CSARDRRGAAQPQHF	TGCAGTGCTAGAGATCGTAGGGGAGCAGCTCAGCCCCAGCATTTT
.	TRBD2	18	TRBV6-2/TRBV6-3	TRBJ2-6	CASSYSLAGYTGANVLTF	TGTGCCAGCAGTTACTCACTAGCGGGGTACACTGGGGCCAACGTCCTGACTTTC
few	.	14	TRBV5-1	TRBJ1-6	CASSRANGGRPLHF	TGCGCCAGCAGCCGGGCAAACGGGGGGCGACCCCTCCACTTT
few	TRBD2	13	TRBV29-1	TRBJ2-7	CSVLGGDSYEQYF	TGCAGCGTATTGGGGGGGGACTCCTACGAGCAGTACTTC
many	.	12	TRBV11-2	TRBJ2-7	CASSSGWDEQYF	TGTGCCAGCAGCTCCGGGTGGGACGAGCAGTACTTC